The entry below describes one T cell receptor beta chain. Researchers divided each subset's genomic DNA evenly across several immunoSEQ plates. The input for sorted-subset replicate PCRs was approximately 210 ng DNA, around 27,000 T cell genomes. In the authors' workflow: Filtering differed for immunoSEQ, which gave only junction sequences without quality scores. Assay used: immunoSEQ multiplex PCR; TCRdb lists only in-frame clones, some missing. V, J and clone size are taken as reported in that table, and D and trimming were inferred from the DNA itself. The table records around 600,000 clones, roughly 96% of them present only once. The ends lost 5 bases at V and 2 bases at J; junction bases unmatched: 14. The CDR3 loop spans 18 amino acids. Germline-derived CDR1 and CDR2 are MDHEN and SYDVKM. Selected positively for CCR7 and CD45RO-negative, naive CD8 cells excluded terminally differentiated effector memory CD45RA+ cells.

The record originates from a study of shared clonotypes between healthy human individuals. The clonotype comes from a woman aged 30 to 39 in good health. V and J are TRBV28 and TRBJ1-5; TRBD1 matches 8 bases. The sequenced sample consisted of naive CD8+ T cells sorted from blood. The CDR3 loop reads CASSPLGAGGRGNQPQHF. DNA of the CDR3: TGTGCCAGCAGTCCCCTGGGCGCAGGGGGCAGGGGCAATCAGCCCCAGCATTTT.